A selection of T cell receptor beta chains follows, all from one sample in a study of blood T cell repertoires in COVID-19. The method was immunoSEQ multiplex PCR; TCRdb's version includes in-frame clones alone and lacks a portion of them. Of roughly 250,000 clones listed, under 95% are singletons. Sequences were obtained from PBMCs or T cells enriched from blood (not recorded which). These receptors came from a woman aged 18-29 years who had recovered from COVID-19. CDR3s include the opening cysteine and the closing phenylalanine or tryptophan. D genes are given only for firm matches. Clone size appears in some rows only: once, few, many, or a class for an expanded clone.

NA	TRBV7-4	TRBJ2-7	NA	CASSLRWRSYEQYF	TGTGCCAGCAGCTTAAGGTGGCGGTCCTACGAGCAGTACTTC
once	TRBV18	TRBJ1-1	NA	CASSLNRDTEAFF	TGTGCCAGCTCATTAAACAGGGACACTGAAGCTTTCTTT
NA	TRBV2	TRBJ2-2	TRBD2	CASSEIAGTGELFF	TGTGCCAGCAGTGAGATAGCGGGAACCGGGGAGCTGTTTTTT
NA	TRBV5-5	TRBJ2-3	NA	CASSLEYTDTQYF	TGTGCCAGCAGCCTCGAGTATACGGATACGCAGTATTTT
once	TRBV13	TRBJ1-2	NA	CASSLEAGNYGYTF	TGTGCCAGCAGCTTAGAGGCAGGGAACTATGGCTACACCTTC
NA	TRBV6-2/TRBV6-3	TRBJ2-7	NA	CASSYGDWDYEQYF	TGTGCCAGCAGTTACGGGGACTGGGACTACGAGCAGTACTTC
NA	TRBV11-2	TRBJ1-1	TRBD1	CASSLARTGSNTEAFF	TGTGCCAGCAGCTTAGCCCGGACAGGGTCGAACACTGAAGCTTTCTTT
NA	TRBV7-9	TRBJ1-2	TRBD1	CASSRDRVDGYTF	TGTGCCAGCAGCCGGGACAGGGTGGATGGCTACACCTTC
NA	TRBV7-8	TRBJ1-3	NA	CASSLGRDSNSGNTIYF	TGTGCCAGCAGCTTGGGGAGGGATTCAAACTCTGGAAACACCATATATTTT
NA	TRBV5-1	TRBJ2-2	TRBD1	CASSLGDRDAGELFF	TGCGCCAGCAGCTTAGGGGACAGGGACGCCGGGGAGCTGTTTTTT
NA	TRBV19	TRBJ1-2	NA	CASSMWQTNYGYTF	TGTGCCAGTAGTATGTGGCAGACTAACTATGGCTACACCTTC
NA	TRBV2	TRBJ1-1	TRBD1	CASSLDRGRPTEAFF	TGTGCCAGCAGCCTGGACAGGGGAAGGCCCACTGAAGCTTTCTTT
NA	TRBV4-3	TRBJ2-1	TRBD1	CASSSDRDYNEQFF	TGCGCCAGCAGCTCGGACAGGGACTACAATGAGCAGTTCTTC
NA	TRBV27	TRBJ1-1	NA	CASSLTGTREAFF	TGTGCCAGCAGTTTGACAGGTACGAGAGAAGCTTTCTTT
NA	TRBV9	TRBJ1-2	TRBD1	CASSAGQGVNYGYTF	TGTGCCAGCAGCGCGGGACAGGGGGTCAACTATGGCTACACCTTC
NA	TRBV5-1	TRBJ1-2	NA	CASCLDPGFGYTF	TGCGCCAGCTGCCTAGACCCAGGGTTTGGCTACACCTTC
few	TRBV6-1	TRBJ1-2	TRBD1	CASSEIFSPTGLYGYTF	TGTGCCAGCAGCGAAATTTTTTCGCCGACAGGGCTCTATGGCTACACCTTC
NA	TRBV27	TRBJ1-5	NA	CASSFLHGGQPQHF	TGTGCCAGCAGTTTCCTACATGGAGGTCAGCCCCAGCATTTT
NA	TRBV7-8	TRBJ1-2	TRBD1	CASSFGGTGGAKLPNYGYTF	TGTGCCAGCAGCTTCGGGGGAACAGGGGGCGCGAAGTTGCCTAACTATGGCTACACCTTC
NA	TRBV6-5	TRBJ1-4	TRBD1	CASVTGTGDEKLFF	TGTGCCAGCGTTACCGGGACAGGGGATGAAAAACTGTTTTTT